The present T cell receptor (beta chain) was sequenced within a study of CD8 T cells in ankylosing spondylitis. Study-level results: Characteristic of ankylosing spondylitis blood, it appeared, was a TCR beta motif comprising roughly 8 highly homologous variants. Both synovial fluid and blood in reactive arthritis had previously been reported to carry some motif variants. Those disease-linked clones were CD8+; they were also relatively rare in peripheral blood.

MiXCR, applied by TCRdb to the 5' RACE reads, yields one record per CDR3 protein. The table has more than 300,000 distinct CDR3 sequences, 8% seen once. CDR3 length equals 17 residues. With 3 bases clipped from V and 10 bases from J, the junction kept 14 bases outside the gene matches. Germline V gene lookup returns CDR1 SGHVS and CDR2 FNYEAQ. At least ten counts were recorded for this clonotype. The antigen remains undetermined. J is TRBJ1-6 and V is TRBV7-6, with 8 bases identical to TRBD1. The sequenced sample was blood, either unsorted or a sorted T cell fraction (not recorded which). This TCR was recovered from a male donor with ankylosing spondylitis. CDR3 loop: CASSFEVTGALGSPLHF. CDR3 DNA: TGTGCCAGCAGCTTCGAAGTGACAGGGGCTTTAGGCTCACCCCTCCACTTT. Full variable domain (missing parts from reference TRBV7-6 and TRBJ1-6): GAGVSQSPRYKVTKRGQDVALRCDPISGHVSLYWYRQALGQGPEFLTYFNYEAQQDKSGLPNDRFSAERPEGSISTLTIQRTEQRDSAMYRCASSFEVTGALGSPLHFGNGTRLTVT.